The 28 T cell receptor beta chains below were found in one sample sequenced in a study of T cells after yellow fever vaccination. TCRdb itself ran the 5' RACE reads through MiXCR, one entry per CDR3 protein. The table shows about 580,000 distinct CDR3 sequences, with less than 20% occurring only once. The sequencing used PBMCs, collected 5 to 6 days after the first yellow fever vaccination. These receptors were obtained from a man aged 18 to 30 who received the YFV17D yellow fever vaccine.

This clonotype came up a few times. The gene calls are TRBV7-7 and TRBJ2-3; tentative D call: TRBD2 (6 bases). The CDR3 has 17 residues. Deletions cut 6 bases from V and 6 bases from J, with 25 bases between. From germline, CDR1 is SSHAT and CDR2 FNYEAQ (reference sequence). This CDR3 reads CASSQTAGLTPRDTQYF. The DNA for the CDR3 is TGTGCCAGCAGTCAAACCGCGGGGCTAACTCCACGGGATACGCAGTATTTT.

This clonotype turned up a few times. The V gene is TRBV6-1, the J gene TRBJ1-5, with D perhaps matching TRBD1 (6 bases). Trimming cost V 6 bases and J 0 bases, with 12 bases left between them. CDR3 length: 15 residues. Germline CDR1 MNHNS, CDR2 SASEGT. This CDR3 is CASRLQGYSNQPQHF. Written as DNA, the CDR3 is TGTGCCAGCAGGCTACAGGGATATAGCAATCAGCCCCAGCATTTT.

This rearrangement joins TRBV9 to TRBJ1-5; D may be TRBD1 (5 bases). V gave up 0 bases and J gave up 7 bases, with 14 bases separating them. Germline CDR1 SGDLS, CDR2 YYNGEE. The CDR3 has 15 residues. The CDR3 nucleotides read TGTGCCAGCAGCGTAGGAGGGGTCGGTGGACAGCCCCAGCATTTT. It specifies CASSVGGVGGQPQHF.

Only a few counts were recorded for this clonotype. The chain carries TRBV28 and TRBJ2-2; no clear D. In germline, CDR1 is MDHEN, CDR2 SYDVKM. The CDR3 spans 14 residues. V was cut by 2 bases and J by 9 bases, with 13 bases left in between. The CDR3 DNA follows: TGTGCCAGCAGTTTAGGCGTTAGGAACCGGGAGCTGTTTTTT. This sequence encodes CASSLGVRNRELFF. Based on the CDR3 plus reference TRBV28 and TRBJ2-2, the full variable domain is DVKVTQSSRYLVKRTGEKVFLECVQDMDHENMFWYRQDPGLGLRLIYFSYDVKMKEKGDIPEGYSVSREKKERFSLILESASTNQTSMYLCASSLGVRNRELFFGEGSRLTVL.

The chain uses TRBV28 and TRBJ1-1; D perhaps matches TRBD1 (6 bases). Trimming cost V 10 bases and J 6 bases, with 12 bases left between them. The length of the CDR3 is 11 residues. CDR1 and CDR2 (germline): MDHEN, SYDVKM. For the CDR3, the DNA is TGTGCCATAGGCAGGGGCCCTGAAGCTTTCTTT. The encoded protein is CAIGRGPEAFF.

CDR3 region: CASSDRNRAKNIQYF. The CDR3 nucleotides read TGCGCCAGCAGCGACCGGAACAGAGCCAAAAACATTCAGTACTTC. The rearrangement uses TRBV4-1 and TRBJ2-4; D remains unclear. V was cut by 5 bases and J by 0 bases, with 11 bases left in between. This CDR3 region has 15 residues. CDR1 MGHRA and CDR2 YSYEKL come from the germline V gene.

This rearrangement joins TRBV5-4 to TRBJ2-5; 7 bases agree with TRBD2. V shed 4 bases and J 4 bases; nucleotides not matched to a gene: 10. The germline gives CDR1 SGHNT, CDR2 YYREEE (reference sequence). The CDR3 is 15 amino acids. CDR3 DNA sequence: TGTGCCAGCAGCGCCAAGCGGGGTGAAGGAGAGACCCAGTACTTC. Amino acids: CASSAKRGEGETQYF.

This clonotype came up a few times. The rearrangement links TRBV6-2 or TRBV6-3 to TRBJ1-1, with TRBD1 as a possible D gene (6 bases). In germline, CDR1 is MNHEY, CDR2 SVGEGT. Trimming took off 7 bases at V and 0 bases at J, with 15 bases between the two ends. This CDR3 is built from 15 residues. CDR3 amino acids: CASTTPGQLNTEAFF. Here the CDR3 DNA reads TGTGCCAGCACCACCCCGGGACAACTGAACACTGAAGCTTTCTTT.

The J gene is TRBJ2-5, the V gene TRBV20-1, with 10 bases lining up with TRBD2. Germline lookup yields CDR1 DFQATT and CDR2 SNEGSKA (reference sequence). There are 15 residues in the CDR3. The J segment lost 2 bases and the V segment lost 4 bases, leaving 7 bases of the junction unmatched. CDR3 sequence reads: CSAISSGGFQETQYF. In DNA, the CDR3 is TGCAGTGCTATTTCTAGCGGGGGCTTTCAAGAGACCCAGTACTTC.

This clonotype has just a few counts. The J gene is TRBJ2-7, the V gene TRBV6-5; D call uncertain. V lost 0 bases and J 2 bases, leaving 8 bases between the germline ends. CDR3 length: 14 amino acids. CDR1 is MNHEY, CDR2 SVGAGI, per germline. CDR3 in amino acids: CASSYSWGTYEQYF. The CDR3 bases are TGTGCCAGCAGTTACTCGTGGGGAACCTACGAGCAGTACTTC.

The chain uses TRBV19 and TRBJ2-2; 8 positions match TRBD1. With V trimmed by 6 bases and J by 1 base, 4 bases remained unmatched. Germline V gene data show CDR1 as LNHDA and CDR2 as SQIVND (reference sequence). This CDR3 comprises 15 residues. The CDR3 DNA sequence: TGTGCCAGTAGGACAGGGGTCTTGAACACCGGGGAGCTGTTTTTT. Translated, it gives CASRTGVLNTGELFF. The complete variable domain, with remaining parts taken from reference TRBV19 and TRBJ2-2, reads DGGITQSPKYLFRKEGQNVTLSCEQNLNHDAMYWYRQDPGQGLRLIYYSQIVNDFQKGDIAEGYSVSREKKESFPLTVTSAQKNPTAFYLCASRTGVLNTGELFFGEGSRLTVL.

This clonotype was counted between two and nine times. The V gene is TRBV14, the J gene TRBJ2-4; 7 positions match TRBD1. CDR1 is SGHDN, CDR2 FVKESK, per germline. Trimming removed 5 bases from V and 9 bases from J; junction bases left unmatched: 19. The CDR3 has 17 amino acids. CDR3 protein: CASSSDRPRMGSTIQYF. CDR3 DNA: TGTGCCAGCAGCTCGGACAGGCCACGAATGGGGTCTACCATTCAGTACTTC. The full variable domain, with the rest looked up from reference TRBV14 and TRBJ2-4, is EAGVTQFPSHSVIEKGQTVTLRCDPISGHDNLYWYRRVMGKEIKFLLHFVKESKQDESGMPNNRFLAERTGGTYSTLKVQPAELEDSGVYFCASSSDRPRMGSTIQYFGAGTRLSVL.

The chain links TRBV5-1 to TRBJ1-2, with 8 bases aligning to TRBD1. Per germline, CDR1 SGHRS and CDR2 YFSETQ. This CDR3 region has 17 residues. Trimming removed 1 base from V and 7 bases from J; junction bases left unmatched: 15. The CDR3 DNA reads TGCGCCAGCAGCTTGTTTTCAGGGGGCGCAGGGTCTGCTGGCTACACCTTC. Its translation: CASSLFSGGAGSAGYTF.

This clonotype has only a few counts. The chain is built from TRBV9 and TRBJ2-2, with 10 bases matching TRBD2. Germline V CDR1 and CDR2: SGDLS, YYNGEE. Trimming removed 2 bases from V and 3 bases from J; junction bases left unmatched: 1. This CDR3 has 15 amino acids. The CDR3 sequence: CASSVLAGDTGELFF. CDR3 DNA: TGTGCCAGCAGCGTGCTAGCGGGGGACACCGGGGAGCTGTTTTTT.

The chain is built from TRBV5-5 and TRBJ1-2, with TRBD1 matching 9 bases. The CDR3 has 15 amino acids. Losses at the gene ends were 3 bases for V and 2 bases for J; bases not matched to a gene: 5. Germline CDR1 SGHKS, CDR2 YYEKEE (reference sequence). The CDR3 DNA reads as TGTGCCAGCAGCTATACAGGGGGCAACAACTATGGCTACACCTTC. This encodes CASSYTGGNNYGYTF.

This clonotype was counted a few times. The gene calls are TRBV6-1 and TRBJ2-2; tentatively, D is TRBD1 (6 bases). V was clipped by 6 bases and J by 7 bases, with 15 bases between them. From germline, CDR1 is MNHNS and CDR2 SASEGT. The CDR3 is made up of 14 amino acids. CDR3 loop: CASSPPGQNGELFF. CDR3 bases: TGTGCCAGCAGCCCTCCGGGACAAAACGGGGAGCTGTTTTTT.

This chain uses TRBV20-1 with TRBJ2-1; 7 positions agree with TRBD2. The CDR3 has 10 residues. Unmatched junction bases numbered 8, after V lost 7 bases and J lost 14 bases. The germline gives CDR1 DFQATT, CDR2 SNEGSKA (reference sequence). The CDR3 spells CSGSGDYEFF. The CDR3 DNA reads TGCAGTGGATCCGGGGACTACGAGTTCTTC.

This clonotype has a handful of counts. This chain links TRBV6-1 with TRBJ2-3; D remains ambiguous. Germline V CDR1 and CDR2: MNHNS, SASEGT. Trimming took 6 bases from V and 6 from J, leaving 19 bases between them. CDR3 length: 15 amino acids. CDR3 in DNA: TGTGCCAGCAGCGAGGCTCCACCAGCCCGCGATACGCAGTATTTT. The encoded protein is CASSEAPPARDTQYF.

Turning to this clonotype: The junction departs from germline at one end; a sequencing error may be responsible. This sequence joins TRBV3-1 and TRBJ2-3, with 8 bases matching TRBD2. Germline V gene sequence: CDR1 LGHDT, CDR2 YNNKEL (reference sequence). This CDR3 comprises 15 residues. The CDR3 region has the DNA TGTGCCAGAAGCCTTCCGGGACTAGGCACAGATACGCAGTATTTT. Protein sequence: CARSLPGLGTDTQYF.

This clonotype occurred a few times. The chain carries TRBV5-1 and TRBJ2-5, with 8 nucleotides matching TRBD1. There are 17 residues in the CDR3. The trim removed 4 bases at V and 2 bases at J, leaving 13 bases unmatched. CDR1 and CDR2 (germline): SGHRS, YFSETQ. For the CDR3, the DNA is TGCGCCAGCAGCATATTTTATCGGGACAGGCTTCAAGAGACCCAGTACTTC. It codes for CASSIFYRDRLQETQYF.

This clonotype was observed a handful of times. The rearrangement uses TRBV6-2 or TRBV6-3 and TRBJ2-3; 7 nucleotides agree with TRBD2. CDR1 is MNHEY, CDR2 SVGEGT, per germline. V lost 0 bases, J lost 0 bases, and 3 bases stayed unmatched. The CDR3 has 16 residues. In nucleotides, the CDR3 is TGTGCCAGCAGTTACTCGCCTAGCGGAAGCACAGATACGCAGTATTTT. Translation: CASSYSPSGSTDTQYF.

This chain joins TRBV7-6 and TRBJ2-4; D gene uncertain. In germline, CDR1 is SGHVS, CDR2 FNYEAQ. Trimming removed 5 bases at V and 0 bases at J, with 5 bases between. This CDR3 spans 13 amino acids. Here the CDR3 DNA reads TGTGCCAGCAGCCAGGTAGCCAAAAACATTCAGTACTTC. Translation gives CASSQVAKNIQYF.

This clonotype was observed many times. The rearrangement links TRBV25-1 to TRBJ1-6, with D tentatively TRBD1 (6 bases). Trimming took off 3 bases at V and 4 bases at J, with 13 bases between the two ends. Looked up from germline, CDR1 is MGHDK and CDR2 is SYGVNS. The CDR3 sequence is 16 residues long. The CDR3: CASSEGGTKYNSPLHF. The CDR3 region has the DNA TGTGCCAGCAGTGAGGGGGGGACAAAGTATAATTCACCCCTCCACTTT.

The gene calls are TRBV7-2 and TRBJ2-5, with D uncertain. The germline V and J ends were trimmed by 7 bases and 0 bases, with 15 bases remaining between them. The length of the CDR3 is 15 residues. CDR1 and CDR2 (germline): SGHTA, FQGNSA. The CDR3 nucleotides read TGTGCCAGCAATACGGGCAGCCTAAACCAAGAGACCCAGTACTTC. Translation gives CASNTGSLNQETQYF.

There are a few counts of this clonotype. The V gene is TRBV4-2, the J gene TRBJ2-1, with TRBD2 matching over 13 bases. CDR1 and CDR2 (germline): LGHNA, YNFKEQ. The CDR3 totals 17 residues. With 1 base clipped from V and 5 bases from J, the junction kept 5 bases outside the gene matches. In nucleotides, the CDR3 is TGTGCCAGCAGCCAAGGGGGGACTAGCGGGGTCGACAATGAGCAGTTCTTC. It translates to CASSQGGTSGVDNEQFF.

The J gene is TRBJ2-2, the V gene TRBV20-1; weak D call: TRBD2 (5 bases). Germline V CDR1 and CDR2: DFQATT, SNEGSKA (reference sequence). This CDR3 is built from 16 residues. V was trimmed by 0 bases and J by 6 bases, leaving 17 bases between them. The CDR3 protein is CSARDSQRGSAGELFF. The DNA for the CDR3 is TGCAGTGCTAGAGATTCCCAGCGAGGTAGCGCCGGGGAGCTGTTTTTT.

This chain joins TRBV24-1 and TRBJ2-3; possible D gene TRBD2, 6 bases. Germline values: CDR1 KGHDR, CDR2 SFDVKD. V shed 0 bases and J shed 6 bases, with 12 bases lying between them. This CDR3 contains 15 residues. CDR3 amino acids: CATSDLRGITDTQYF. CDR3 DNA sequence: TGTGCCACCAGTGATTTGCGGGGGATCACCGATACGCAGTATTTT.

This clonotype came up a few times. The chain carries TRBV4-2 and TRBJ1-1; D possibly corresponds to TRBD1 (5 bases). The V and J ends lost 3 bases and 0 bases respectively, with 8 bases between them. The germline gives CDR1 LGHNA, CDR2 YNFKEQ. The length of the CDR3 is 14 residues. CDR3 amino acids: CASSHGGLNTEAFF. DNA of the CDR3: TGTGCCAGCAGCCACGGGGGGTTGAACACTGAAGCTTTCTTT.